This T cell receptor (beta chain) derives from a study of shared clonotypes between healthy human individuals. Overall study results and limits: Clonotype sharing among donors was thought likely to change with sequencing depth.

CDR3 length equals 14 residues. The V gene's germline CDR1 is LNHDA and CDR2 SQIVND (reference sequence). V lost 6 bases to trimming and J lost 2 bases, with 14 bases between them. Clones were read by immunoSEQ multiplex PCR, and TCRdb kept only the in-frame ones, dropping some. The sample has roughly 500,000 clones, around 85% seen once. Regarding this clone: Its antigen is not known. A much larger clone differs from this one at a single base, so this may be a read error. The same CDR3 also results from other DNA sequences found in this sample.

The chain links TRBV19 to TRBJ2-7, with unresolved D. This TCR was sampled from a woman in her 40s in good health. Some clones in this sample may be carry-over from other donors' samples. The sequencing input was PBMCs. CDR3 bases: TGTGCCAGTAGCCAACGGGCAGGAGCCTACGAGCAGTACTTC. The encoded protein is CASSQRAGAYEQYF. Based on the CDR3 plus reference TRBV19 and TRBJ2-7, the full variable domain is DGGITQSPKYLFRKEGQNVTLSCEQNLNHDAMYWYRQDPGQGLRLIYYSQIVNDFQKGDIAEGYSVSREKKESFPLTVTSAQKNPTAFYLCASSQRAGAYEQYFGPGTRLTVT.